The next 24 T cell receptor beta chains were all read from a single sample in a study of Tregs in tolerant kidney transplant recipients. Here immunoSEQ multiplex PCR was the method, and the copy in TCRdb shows in-frame clones only, minus some. This table holds about 68,000 clones, over 80% found once. The specimen was CD4+ T cells from blood. The receptors shown here come from a human donor in good health.

This chain joins TRBV7-8 and TRBJ2-1, with a possible D match to TRBD2 (5 bases). The CDR3 loop spans 15 amino acids. The V end was cut by 5 bases, the J end by 0 bases, with 11 bases between. In germline, CDR1 is SGHVS, CDR2 FQNEAQ. CDR3 amino acids: CASSPRGSSYNEQFF. CDR3 sequence (DNA): TGTGCCAGCAGCCCCCGGGGAAGCTCCTACAATGAGCAGTTCTTC.

The rearrangement uses TRBV4-1 and TRBJ1-3; D is possibly TRBD1 (6 bases). The CDR3 is 18 residues long. Germline CDR1 reads MGHRA; CDR2 reads YSYEKL. V lost 1 base, J lost 3 bases, and 19 bases lay in between. CDR3 in DNA: TGCGCCAGCAGCCAAGCCCTCCCACAGGGAGATCATGGAAACACCATATATTTT. Encoded protein: CASSQALPQGDHGNTIYF.

The chain is built from TRBV9 and TRBJ2-1; D ambiguous. CDR3 size: 15 residues. CDR1 is SGDLS and CDR2 is YYNGEE in the germline V gene. Trimming took 1 base from V and 1 from J, leaving 9 bases between them. CDR3 coding DNA: TGTGCCAGCAGCGTAATGGGTATATCCTACAATGAGCAGTTCTTC. Encoded protein: CASSVMGISYNEQFF.

V gene TRBV7-2 combines with J gene TRBJ1-1, with 8 bases fitting TRBD1. The germline V gene has CDR1 SGHTA and CDR2 FQGNSA. Trimming cost V 3 bases and J 6 bases; bases outside gene matches: 18. CDR3 length: 18 amino acids. The CDR3, as DNA: TGTGCCAGCAGCTTGGTGGGGTTGGGGACAGGCTCCCCAGCTGAAGCTTTCTTT. It translates to CASSLVGLGTGSPAEAFF.

The CDR3 DNA reads as TGTGCCAGCAGCTTAACAGGGCCGGACACTGAAGCTTTCTTT. This translates into CASSLTGPDTEAFF. The chain has TRBV7-3 and TRBJ1-1; D unresolved. Germline V gene data show CDR1 as SGHTA and CDR2 as FQGTGA. CDR3 length: 14 residues. Trimming shortened V by 0 bases and J by 3 bases, and 8 bases separated the two germline ends.

The rearrangement joins TRBV11-2 to TRBJ2-1, with a possible D match to TRBD2 (5 bases). V lost 1 base to trimming and J lost 0 bases, with 13 bases between them. Looked up from germline, CDR1 is SGHAT and CDR2 is FQNNGV. CDR3 size: 17 residues. The CDR3 region has the DNA TGTGCCAGCAGCTTAGTGAGGAGGCCAAGCTCCTACAATGAGCAGTTCTTC. Encoded protein: CASSLVRRPSSYNEQFF.

The chain uses TRBV10-1 and TRBJ2-5; D is unresolved. The V and J ends lost 6 bases and 5 bases respectively, with 4 bases between them. This CDR3 contains 10 residues. CDR1 and CDR2 (germline): WNHNN, SYGVQD (reference sequence). CDR3 coding DNA: TGCGCCAGCAGACGGGAGACCCAGTACTTC. Protein product: CASRRETQYF.

The chain has TRBV15 and TRBJ1-1; no clear D gene. Germline CDR1 reads LNHNV; CDR2 reads YYDKDF (reference sequence). The V and J ends lost 2 bases and 6 bases respectively, with 13 bases between them. The CDR3 is made up of 14 amino acids. CDR3: CATSRPAWGPEAFF. DNA of the CDR3: TGTGCCACCAGCAGACCCGCCTGGGGTCCTGAAGCTTTCTTT.

By share of the sample, this clone is medium-sized (0.01 to 0.1%). The chain has TRBV14 and TRBJ1-2; D not resolved. Between the trimmed V and J ends, which lost 4 bases and 2 bases, there was a span of 8 bases. This CDR3 spans 13 amino acids. The germline gives CDR1 SGHDN, CDR2 FVKESK. In nucleotides, the CDR3 is TGTGCCAGCAGCCGAGGGCTAAACTATGGCTACACCTTC. Amino acid sequence: CASSRGLNYGYTF. Based on the CDR3 plus reference TRBV14 and TRBJ1-2, the full variable domain is EAGVTQFPSHSVIEKGQTVTLRCDPISGHDNLYWYRRVMGKEIKFLLHFVKESKQDESGMPNNRFLAERTGGTYSTLKVQPAELEDSGVYFCASSRGLNYGYTFGSGTRLTVV.

This rearrangement joins TRBV4-1 to TRBJ2-6; D gene uncertain. Trimming cost V 2 bases and J 0 bases, with 11 bases left between them. Germline V gene lookup returns CDR1 MGHRA and CDR2 YSYEKL. CDR3 size: 17 residues. The CDR3 region has the DNA TGCGCCAGCAGCCAACCGACCCGTACCTCTGGGGCCAACGTCCTGACTTTC. It specifies CASSQPTRTSGANVLTF.

The rearrangement joins TRBV5-1 to TRBJ1-2, with D possibly matching TRBD1 (6 bases). Germline CDR1 and CDR2: SGHRS and YFSETQ. Trimming took 4 bases from V and 1 from J, leaving 11 bases between them. There are 14 residues in the CDR3. The CDR3 region has the DNA TGCGCCAGCAGCCCGGACAGACTTAACTATGGCTACACCTTC. Translation gives CASSPDRLNYGYTF.

J is TRBJ2-3 and V is TRBV9; a possible D gene is TRBD2 (5 bases). The CDR3 has 14 amino acids. In germline, CDR1 is SGDLS, CDR2 YYNGEE. Trimming removed 2 bases at V and 1 base at J, with 8 bases between. The CDR3 DNA reads TGTGCCAGCAGCGTGCGGGCCCGCACAGATACGCAGTATTTT. The encoded protein is CASSVRARTDTQYF.

CDR3 in DNA: TGTGCCTGGAGTCACTTCAGGGCGGGGAATGGCTACACCTTC. Amino acids: CAWSHFRAGNGYTF. This sequence joins TRBV30 and TRBJ1-2; D perhaps matches TRBD1 (5 bases). CDR3 length: 14 residues. Trimming removed 2 bases from V and 6 bases from J, with 16 bases in between. Germline CDR1 and CDR2: GTSNPN and SVGIG (reference sequence).

The chain employs TRBV19 and TRBJ2-5, with TRBD1 matching 7 bases. There are 15 residues in the CDR3. The germline CDR1 and CDR2 sequences are LNHDA and SQIVND (reference sequence). J was trimmed by 2 bases and V by 5 bases; bases with no gene match: 8. CDR3 loop: CASSVRQGLQETQYF. CDR3 sequence (DNA): TGTGCCAGTAGTGTCCGACAGGGCCTACAAGAGACCCAGTACTTC. Supplemented by reference TRBV19 and TRBJ2-5, the full variable domain reads DGGITQSPKYLFRKEGQNVTLSCEQNLNHDAMYWYRQDPGQGLRLIYYSQIVNDFQKGDIAEGYSVSREKKESFPLTVTSAQKNPTAFYLCASSVRQGLQETQYFGPGTRLLVL.

The rearrangement uses TRBV4-3 and TRBJ2-2; 7 bases fit TRBD2. Germline V gives CDR1 LGHNA, CDR2 YSLEER. This CDR3 is built from 15 residues. J lost 6 bases, V lost 0 bases, and 4 bases had no gene match. The CDR3 sequence: CASSQDLAGSGELFF. As DNA, the CDR3 is TGCGCCAGCAGCCAAGATTTAGCGGGCTCCGGGGAGCTGTTTTTT.

The chain joins TRBV5-4 to TRBJ1-2; no clear D. V was pared by 0 bases and J by 7 bases, with 13 bases between. CDR3 size: 14 residues. The V gene's germline CDR1 is SGHNT and CDR2 YYREEE (reference sequence). The CDR3 is CASSLAQTTGGYTF. In DNA form, the CDR3 reads TGTGCCAGCAGCTTGGCTCAGACTACCGGTGGCTACACCTTC.

This chain links TRBV7-3 with TRBJ2-1; 11 bases agree with TRBD1. V shed 3 bases and J 5 bases; nucleotides not matched to a gene: 3. Germline V gene data show CDR1 as SGHTA and CDR2 as FQGTGA. The CDR3 is 15 amino acids. The CDR3 nucleotides are TGTGCCAGCAGCTTCGGACAGGGGGCTAACAATGAGCAGTTCTTC. Its protein is CASSFGQGANNEQFF.

The V and J genes are TRBV7-2 and TRBJ1-5; D not certain. CDR3 size: 16 residues. Germline CDR1 is SGHTA and CDR2 is FQGNSA. V dropped 3 bases and J dropped 0 bases, with 12 bases sitting between them. In DNA form, the CDR3 reads TGTGCCAGCAGCTTTTCGGCACGGGTTAGCAATCAGCCCCAGCATTTT. This sequence encodes CASSFSARVSNQPQHF.

The chain couples TRBV6-1 to TRBJ1-1; no clear D gene. V dropped 10 bases and J dropped 0 bases, with 12 bases sitting between them. The CDR3 totals 13 residues. Germline CDR1 and CDR2: MNHNS and SASEGT. In nucleotides, the CDR3 is TGTGCCACCAAAGAACACTTGAACACTGAAGCTTTCTTT. The encoded protein is CATKEHLNTEAFF.

The J gene is TRBJ2-7, the V gene TRBV5-1; 7 bases fit TRBD2. Germline loops: CDR1 SGHRS, CDR2 YFSETQ. This CDR3 has 15 amino acids. The V and J ends lost 4 bases and 5 bases, in that order; junction bases with no gene match: 12. The CDR3 nucleotides read TGCGCCAGCAGCGCCCCGGGGGGATTGTTCGACGAGCAGTACTTC. Protein product: CASSAPGGLFDEQYF.

The CDR3 region has the DNA TGTGCCAGCAGTGAACCAGAGAATGAAAAACTGTTTTTT. Protein: CASSEPENEKLFF. The V and J genes are TRBV2 and TRBJ1-4, with D unclear. Germline CDR1 reads SNHLY; CDR2 reads FYNNEI. The CDR3 is 13 amino acids. The V and J ends lost 2 bases and 5 bases respectively, with 6 bases between them.

CDR3 region: CASRTGGLNTEAFF. CDR3 nucleotide sequence: TGTGCCAGCAGGACAGGGGGCTTGAACACTGAAGCTTTCTTT. The chain combines TRBV28 with TRBJ1-1; 10 bases line up with TRBD1. This CDR3 has 14 residues. CDR1 and CDR2 (germline): MDHEN, SYDVKM. The V segment lost 6 bases and the J segment 0 bases; nucleotides outside the gene matches: 1.

The V gene is TRBV2, the J gene TRBJ2-1, with a possible D match to TRBD1 (6 bases). CDR1 is SNHLY, CDR2 FYNNEI, per germline. V was shortened by 9 bases and J by 11 bases, with 29 bases between the two germline ends. This CDR3 spans 16 amino acids. The CDR3 here is CARGAKDPYVYLKQFF. CDR3 bases: TGTGCCAGGGGGGCGAAGGACCCCTACGTATATCTTAAGCAGTTCTTC.

DNA of the CDR3: TGTGCCATCAGTGGCTCCGGGGGCATCGCGACTAATGAAAAACTGTTTTTT. Translated: CAISGSGGIATNEKLFF. The chain employs TRBV10-3 and TRBJ1-4; possibly TRBD1 for D (6 bases). In germline, CDR1 is ENHRY, CDR2 SYGVKD. This CDR3 comprises 17 residues. V lost 4 bases and J lost 2, with 17 bases in between.